Listed below are T cell receptor beta chains from one sample, sequenced in a study of blood T cell repertoires in COVID-19. Data came from immunoSEQ multiplex PCR; TCRdb stores just in-frame clones and leaves some out. The profile shows 200,000 to 300,000 clones, approximately 83% of them singletons. The sample taken for sequencing was peripheral blood. The receptor source for this set is a man aged 25 to 45 who had recovered from COVID-19. Both conserved end residues are part of each CDR3. The D gene is left open where the match is weak. Rows give clone size only sometimes, using once, few, many, or a class for an expanded clone.

DNA: TGTGCCACCAGCAGAGCAAGGGGGCTTCAGCCCCAGCATTTT
CDR3: CATSRARGLQPQHF
D: TRBD1
J: TRBJ1-5
size: once
V: TRBV15

DNA: TGTGCCAGCAGCCCAGGGACTAGCACAGCCCACGAGCAGTACTTC
CDR3: CASSPGTSTAHEQYF
D: TRBD2
J: TRBJ2-7
size: .
V: TRBV7-3

DNA: TGTGCCAGCAGCAACAGACAGGGTGAGCAAGAGACCCAGTACTTC
CDR3: CASSNRQGEQETQYF
D: TRBD1
J: TRBJ2-5
size: few
V: TRBV7-2

DNA: TGTGCCAGCAGCCCGTTGGACAGGGGTCACCGGGGAGCTGTTTTT
CDR3: CASSPLDRGHRGAVF
D: TRBD1
J: TRBJ2-2
size: .
V: TRBV7-3

DNA: TGCGCCAGCAGCTCCGAGGGAGCAACTAATGAAAAACTGTTTTTT
CDR3: CASSSEGATNEKLFF
D: .
J: TRBJ1-4
size: .
V: TRBV5-1

DNA: TGTGCCAGCAGCTTGAGAACAGGCCATCCAGATACGCAGTATTTT
CDR3: CASSLRTGHPDTQYF
D: .
J: TRBJ2-3
size: once
V: TRBV5-8

DNA: TGCGCCAGCAGCTTGGAACATGCTAATGAAAAACTGTTTTTT
CDR3: CASSLEHANEKLFF
D: .
J: TRBJ1-4
size: .
V: TRBV5-1

DNA: TGTGCCAGCAGCCAGAGGACTAGCGGGCGCCCCCAGGGGACCCAGTACTTC
CDR3: CASSQRTSGRPQGTQYF
D: TRBD2
J: TRBJ2-5
size: .
V: TRBV7-8

DNA: TGTGCCAGCTCACCCCGGGAGGGGGGTCAGCCCCAGCATTTT
CDR3: CASSPREGGQPQHF
D: .
J: TRBJ1-5
size: .
V: TRBV18

DNA: TGTGCCAGCAGTTTGGGCTCTTTAAGTGGCTACACCTTC
CDR3: CASSLGSLSGYTF
D: .
J: TRBJ1-2
size: once
V: TRBV27

DNA: TGTGCCAGCAGCTTAGCGTCGACAGGAGTGGTTCGCCCTGAAGCTTTCTTT
CDR3: CASSLASTGVVRPEAFF
D: .
J: TRBJ1-1
size: once
V: TRBV7-9

DNA: TGTGCCAGTAGTATCCGGCAGGGACTCATTCCCAATCAGCCCCAGCATTTT
CDR3: CASSIRQGLIPNQPQHF
D: .
J: TRBJ1-5
size: .
V: TRBV19

DNA: TGCGCCAGCAGCCAAGTTGTCTTGACATCGTGGGAGCAGTACTTC
CDR3: CASSQVVLTSWEQYF
D: .
J: TRBJ2-7
size: .
V: TRBV4-1

DNA: TGTGCCACCAGCAGGGAACAGGGTTCGAGAGGAAACACCATATATTTT
CDR3: CATSREQGSRGNTIYF
D: .
J: TRBJ1-3
size: .
V: TRBV15

DNA: TGCGCCAGCAGCAGAGGGACTAGCGGTTACAATGAGCAGTTCTTC
CDR3: CASSRGTSGYNEQFF
D: TRBD2
J: TRBJ2-1
size: .
V: TRBV4-1

DNA: TGTGCCAGCAGCCAAAGGACAGGGGCCAAACAAGAGACCCAGTACTTC
CDR3: CASSQRTGAKQETQYF
D: TRBD1
J: TRBJ2-5
size: .
V: TRBV5-5

DNA: TGTGCCAGTAGTTTACGCGGACAGGGGATTTACAATGAGCAGTTCTTC
CDR3: CASSLRGQGIYNEQFF
D: TRBD1
J: TRBJ2-1
size: once
V: TRBV19

DNA: TGTGCCAGCAGTGAGTCTGAGGCCCAGCCCCAGCATTTT
CDR3: CASSESEAQPQHF
D: .
J: TRBJ1-5
size: few
V: TRBV6-4

DNA: TGTGCCAGCAGCCCTGGGGTGGGGGGGAACACTGAAGCTTTCTTT
CDR3: CASSPGVGGNTEAFF
D: .
J: TRBJ1-1
size: .
V: TRBV9

DNA: TGCGCCAGCAGCCCCGGGACAGGGTATAGAGGCTACACCTTC
CDR3: CASSPGTGYRGYTF
D: TRBD1
J: TRBJ1-2
size: .
V: TRBV5-1

DNA: TGTGCCAGCAGCGCCGACAGGAGTCAGCCCCAGCATTTT
CDR3: CASSADRSQPQHF
D: .
J: TRBJ1-5
size: .
V: TRBV5-6

DNA: TGTGCCAGCAGCTTGGGTTGGGACAGGGATGCAACTAATGAAAAACTGTTTTTT
CDR3: CASSLGWDRDATNEKLFF
D: TRBD1
J: TRBJ1-4
size: many
V: TRBV7-9

DNA: TGTGCCAGCAGTTACTCCGGGACAGGGTCCTATGGCTACACCTTC
CDR3: CASSYSGTGSYGYTF
D: TRBD1
J: TRBJ1-2
size: .
V: TRBV6-5

DNA: TGTGCCAGCAGCCTGCCCGGCAGGGGGGGCTACACCTTC
CDR3: CASSLPGRGGYTF
D: TRBD1
J: TRBJ1-2
size: .
V: TRBV13

DNA: TGTGCCAGTAGTAAACAGACGAATAACTATGGCTACACCTTC
CDR3: CASSKQTNNYGYTF
D: .
J: TRBJ1-2
size: .
V: TRBV19

DNA: TGTGCCAGCAGCTTAGTAACCCCGGGCTACGAGGGCACCGGGGAGCTGTTTTTT
CDR3: CASSLVTPGYEGTGELFF
D: .
J: TRBJ2-2
size: .
V: TRBV7-6

DNA: TGTGCTAGTGGAACAGGGAACGAGCAGTACTTC
CDR3: CASGTGNEQYF
D: .
J: TRBJ2-7
size: .
V: TRBV12-5

DNA: TGTGCCACCAGTGATCCGGGGGGGGATAACACCGGGGAGCTGTTTTTT
CDR3: CATSDPGGDNTGELFF
D: TRBD2
J: TRBJ2-2
size: .
V: TRBV24-1

DNA: TGTGCCAGCTCACCACCGGGACAGTGGGACACCATATATTTT
CDR3: CASSPPGQWDTIYF
D: TRBD1
J: TRBJ1-3
size: .
V: TRBV18

DNA: TGCGCCAGCAGCTTTGGACAGGCTGGCGCTTTCTTT
CDR3: CASSFGQAGAFF
D: TRBD1
J: TRBJ1-1
size: .
V: TRBV5-1

DNA: TGTGCCAGCAGCCCGCAGACAGGGACGAACTATGGCTACACCTTC
CDR3: CASSPQTGTNYGYTF
D: TRBD1
J: TRBJ1-2
size: .
V: TRBV9

DNA: TGTGCCAGCAGTTCTACGGGGGGCTCCTACAATGAGCAGTTCTTC
CDR3: CASSSTGGSYNEQFF
D: TRBD2
J: TRBJ2-1
size: .
V: TRBV6-5

DNA: TGTGCCAGCAGCTCCCGGGAGGGGTCTCGTAAGGGCTACACCTTC
CDR3: CASSSREGSRKGYTF
D: .
J: TRBJ1-2
size: .
V: TRBV7-2

DNA: TGTGCCAGCAGCTGGAGCGGGGGGGACACCGGGGAGCTGTTTTTT
CDR3: CASSWSGGDTGELFF
D: TRBD2
J: TRBJ2-2
size: .
V: TRBV7-2

DNA: TGTGCCAGCAGCTTGGCACAGGTACAAGAGACCCAGTACTTC
CDR3: CASSLAQVQETQYF
D: .
J: TRBJ2-5
size: .
V: TRBV5-5

DNA: TGTGCCAGCAGCGACAGGTCCCAAGAGACCCAGTACTTC
CDR3: CASSDRSQETQYF
D: .
J: TRBJ2-5
size: .
V: TRBV11-1

DNA: TGTGCCAGCAGTGAAGGGGCGCGGGGGAGACTCCACTTT
CDR3: CASSEGARGRLHF
D: .
J: TRBJ1-6
size: once
V: TRBV6-1

DNA: TGTGCCAGCAGCCCCACAGGGGGGAGATACGAGCAGTACTTC
CDR3: CASSPTGGRYEQYF
D: TRBD1
J: TRBJ2-7
size: few
V: TRBV5-6

DNA: TGTGCCAGCAGCTTGTCCCTCAGGGGGAATCAGCCCCAGCATTTT
CDR3: CASSLSLRGNQPQHF
D: TRBD1
J: TRBJ1-5
size: few
V: TRBV5-4

DNA: TGTGCCAGCAGCTCCAGGGGGGCGGTCAATGAGCAGTTCTTC
CDR3: CASSSRGAVNEQFF
D: .
J: TRBJ2-1
size: .
V: TRBV7-3

DNA: TGTGCCAGCAGCTTAGCTTCGGACAGGGATCTGTACACTGAAGCTTTCTTT
CDR3: CASSLASDRDLYTEAFF
D: TRBD1
J: TRBJ1-1
size: .
V: TRBV11-1

DNA: TGTGCCAGCAGCTTATATCCAGGGAACAATGAGCAGTTCTTC
CDR3: CASSLYPGNNEQFF
D: .
J: TRBJ2-1
size: .
V: TRBV7-3

DNA: TGTGCCAGCAGTGAATGGGGGACAGGGATACAGCCCCAGCATTTT
CDR3: CASSEWGTGIQPQHF
D: TRBD1
J: TRBJ1-5
size: few
V: TRBV6-1

DNA: TGTGCCAGCTCCCCCGGACAGGGATCTGGGTTTGCGCAGTATTTT
CDR3: CASSPGQGSGFAQYF
D: TRBD1
J: TRBJ2-3
size: .
V: TRBV18

DNA: TGTGCCAGTAGTATTTCCCGGGGGGTAGAGACCCAGTACTTC
CDR3: CASSISRGVETQYF
D: TRBD2
J: TRBJ2-5
size: .
V: TRBV19

DNA: TGTGCCAGTAACCACGGGACAGGGGTAGTTAATGAGCAGTTCTTC
CDR3: CASNHGTGVVNEQFF
D: TRBD1
J: TRBJ2-1
size: .
V: TRBV19

DNA: TGTGCCAGCAGCTTTGGGGGCGCAAAGACCCAGTACTTC
CDR3: CASSFGGAKTQYF
D: .
J: TRBJ2-5
size: .
V: TRBV7-8

DNA: TGTGCCAGCAGCCATGCTAGCGGGGGGGCTAATGAGCAGTTCTTC
CDR3: CASSHASGGANEQFF
D: TRBD2
J: TRBJ2-1
size: once
V: TRBV3-1/TRBV3-2

DNA: TGTGCCAGCAGTTACCCGGCACCCCGGGACTATGGCTACACCTTC
CDR3: CASSYPAPRDYGYTF
D: .
J: TRBJ1-2
size: .
V: TRBV6-7

DNA: TGTGCCAGCTCACCACCGAGCAGCACAGATACGCAGTATTTT
CDR3: CASSPPSSTDTQYF
D: .
J: TRBJ2-3
size: .
V: TRBV18

DNA: TGTGCCAGCAGTTACACCGGACTTTCCTTCTACAATGAGCAGTTCTTC
CDR3: CASSYTGLSFYNEQFF
D: .
J: TRBJ2-1
size: .
V: TRBV6-5

DNA: TGTGCCAGCAGCTCCGTCGGGAATCGGGAAAAACTGTTTTTT
CDR3: CASSSVGNREKLFF
D: .
J: TRBJ1-4
size: .
V: TRBV6-5

DNA: TGTGCCAGCAGCCCAGGAGCAGGGGCTGGCGGAAACACCATATATTTT
CDR3: CASSPGAGAGGNTIYF
D: .
J: TRBJ1-3
size: once
V: TRBV3-1/TRBV3-2

DNA: TGTGCCAGCCAACTGAGTTACAGGGGTTCGAATGGCTACACCTTC
CDR3: CASQLSYRGSNGYTF
D: TRBD1
J: TRBJ1-2
size: .
V: TRBV27

DNA: TGTGCCAGCAGCTTGGGTGTCTATATGGAGACCCAGTACTTC
CDR3: CASSLGVYMETQYF
D: .
J: TRBJ2-5
size: .
V: TRBV5-8